This T cell receptor (beta chain) was recovered during a study of vaccination and CD4 T cells after COVID-19. The Oncomine TCR Beta short-read assay was applied to DNA of cultured CD4+ T cells. DNA came from CD4+ T cells after culture. TCRdb reanalysed the PCR reads using MiXCR and keeps one entry per CDR3 protein. The sample consists of approximately 6,800 distinct CDR3 sequences, over 40% of them appearing once. This clonotype occurred a few times. Its antigen remains unidentified. Treatment specified: roughly nine-day PBMC culture with coronavirus spike peptide pools or control peptides (ViraFEST assay). An unexposed donor provided the CD4+ T cells, which were collected before the COVID-19 pandemic (2011-2018). Investigators exposed CD4+ T cells from unexposed donors to SARS-CoV-2 S/N and four cold-coronavirus spikes, as cells permitted. The CDR3 length is 15 residues. Germline-derived CDR1 and CDR2 are MNHEY and SVGEGT. V dropped 3 bases and J dropped 0 bases, with 9 bases sitting between them.

This chain uses TRBV6-2 or TRBV6-3 with TRBJ1-5; the D is unclear. This sequence originates from a human donor in good health. The sequencing input was CD4+ T cells from blood, cultured in vitro. This CDR3 is CASSYLSFSNQPQHF. CDR3 bases: TGTGCCAGCAGTTATCTATCTTTTAGCAATCAGCCCCAGCATTTT.